One sample yielded the 16 T cell receptor beta chains listed below, sequenced in a study of T cells expressing NK-cell markers. No DNA is given; TCRdb re-called the 5' RACE reads and lists each CDR3 protein once. This sample's clone table lists roughly 180,000 distinct CDR3 sequences. Specimen: blood T cells: a sorted CD56 or NKG2C T cell subset, CD4+ or CD8+ T cells, or bulk PBMC T cells (not recorded which). These receptors all stem from a woman aged 18 to 75 in good health.

The J gene is TRBJ2-3, the V gene TRBV3-1; without DNA, the TCRdb call of TRBD2 cannot be checked. CDR1 and CDR2 from the germline V gene are LGHDT and YNNKEL (reference sequence). This CDR3 region has 15 residues. The CDR3 spells CASSLRLAYTDTQYF.

The chain couples TRBV6-1 to TRBJ2-1; no DNA is available, so the TRBD2 call from TCRdb remains unchecked. Per germline, CDR1 MNHNS and CDR2 SASEGT. CDR3 size: 15 residues. The CDR3 loop is CASSGPGTSSHEQFF.

This CDR3 is CASRRGSGYDEQFF. V is TRBV5-1 and J is TRBJ2-1; TCRdb designates TRBD1, a call that cannot be tested without DNA. The germline V gene encodes CDR1 SGHRS and CDR2 YFSETQ. This CDR3 contains 14 residues.

V gene TRBV5-4 combines with J gene TRBJ2-5. The CDR3 loop spans 13 amino acids. Per germline, CDR1 SGHNT and CDR2 YYREEE (reference sequence). CDR3 loop: CASSLDRGETQYF.

V and J are TRBV20-1 and TRBJ2-5; TCRdb outputs TRBD1, but without DNA this stays unchecked. Germline V gene sequence: CDR1 DFQATT, CDR2 SNEGSKA (reference sequence). The CDR3 loop spans 14 amino acids. The CDR3 reads CSAQAGHGSETQYF.

This chain links TRBV5-1 with TRBJ2-3; TCRdb proposes TRBD2, but this gene call is untestable without DNA. Per germline, CDR1 SGHRS and CDR2 YFSETQ. This CDR3 has 17 amino acids. Here the CDR3 reads CASSPYRLAGGPDTQYF.

The CDR3 reads CASSNSLAGNEDTQYF. This sequence joins TRBV12-3 or TRBV12-4 and TRBJ2-3; absent DNA, TCRdb's TRBD2 call cannot be checked. This CDR3 region has 16 residues.

The chain uses TRBV7-2 and TRBJ1-1; with no DNA, the TCRdb D assignment of TRBD1 cannot be verified. The CDR3 is 14 residues long. In germline, CDR1 is SGHTA, CDR2 FQGNSA. The CDR3 here is CASNEGFRDTEAFF.

The chain links TRBV7-3 to TRBJ1-4; TCRdb names TRBD1, which stays unverified in the absence of DNA. Germline lookup yields CDR1 SGHTA and CDR2 FQGTGA. The CDR3 is made up of 16 amino acids. CDR3 region: CASSLSGGGANEKLFF.

The J gene is TRBJ1-1, the V gene TRBV4-1; TCRdb lists TRBD1, though no DNA is available to test this call. CDR1 is MGHRA, CDR2 YSYEKL, per germline. The CDR3 has 16 amino acids. The chain's CDR3 is CASSPGQGAMNTEAFF.

V and J are TRBV12-3 or TRBV12-4 and TRBJ2-7; no DNA is available, so the TRBD2 call from TCRdb remains unchecked. The CDR3 has 12 amino acids. The CDR3 spells CASRSDGPEQYF.

This chain connects TRBV3-1 to TRBJ2-1; TCRdb lists TRBD2, though no DNA is available to test this call. This CDR3 spans 16 amino acids. Looked up from germline, CDR1 is LGHDT and CDR2 is YNNKEL (reference sequence). This CDR3 reads CASSQPGYREGDEQFF.

CDR3 in amino acids: CASSLEYFAGIGYTF. The chain has TRBV5-1 and TRBJ1-2. This CDR3 has 15 amino acids. CDR1 SGHRS and CDR2 YFSETQ come from the germline V gene.

This rearrangement joins TRBV20-1 to TRBJ1-5. Germline CDR1 DFQATT, CDR2 SNEGSKA (reference sequence). CDR3 size: 15 residues. The CDR3 protein is CSALFGGASNQPQHF.

CDR3 residues: CASSYLVGQMRYTF. The chain combines TRBV6-5 with TRBJ1-2. Germline V gene lookup returns CDR1 MNHEY and CDR2 SVGAGI. This CDR3 has 14 residues.

This chain links TRBV7-9 with TRBJ1-1; there is no DNA to check the TCRdb D call of TRBD1. The V gene's germline CDR1 is SEHNR and CDR2 FQNEAQ (reference sequence). CDR3 length: 15 residues. CDR3: CASSLEGTVNTEAFF.